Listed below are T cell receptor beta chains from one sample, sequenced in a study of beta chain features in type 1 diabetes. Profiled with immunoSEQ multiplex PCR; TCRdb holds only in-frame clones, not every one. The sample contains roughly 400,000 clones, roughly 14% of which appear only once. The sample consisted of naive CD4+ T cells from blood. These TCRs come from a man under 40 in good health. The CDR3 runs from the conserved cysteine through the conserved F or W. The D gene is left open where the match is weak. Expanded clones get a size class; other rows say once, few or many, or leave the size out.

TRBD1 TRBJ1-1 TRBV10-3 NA CAISGPDRGAEAFF TGTGCCATCAGTGGCCCTGACAGGGGGGCTGAAGCTTTCTTT
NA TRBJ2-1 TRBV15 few CATSRDFPGGSMFF TGTGCCACCAGCAGAGATTTCCCAGGAGGTAGTATGTTCTTC
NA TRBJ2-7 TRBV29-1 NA CSVELSPQLRPYEQYF TGCAGCGTTGAATTGTCGCCCCAGCTCCGACCCTACGAGCAGTACTTC
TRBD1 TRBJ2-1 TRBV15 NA CATSRDLETGYLRQFF TGTGCCACCAGCAGAGATCTGGAGACAGGGTATCTGCGGCAGTTCTTC
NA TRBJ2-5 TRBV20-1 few CSATDKETQYF TGCAGTGCTACGGATAAAGAGACCCAGTACTTC
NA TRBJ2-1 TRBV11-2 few CASRGLTPYNEQFF TGTGCCAGCAGGGGGTTGACTCCGTACAATGAGCAGTTCTTC
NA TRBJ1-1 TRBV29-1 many CSVVRLLNTEAFF TGCAGCGTTGTTCGGCTCCTGAACACTGAAGCTTTCTTT
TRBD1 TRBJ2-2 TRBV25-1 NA CASSEYLGTGVAGELFF TGTGCCAGCAGTGAATACTTGGGGACAGGGGTTGCCGGGGAGCTGTTTTTT
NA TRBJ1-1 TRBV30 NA CAWSVRLNTEAFF TGTGCCTGGAGTGTACGGTTGAACACTGAAGCTTTCTTT
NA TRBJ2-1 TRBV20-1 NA CSAPSHNEQFF TGCAGTGCTCCCTCCCACAATGAGCAGTTCTTC
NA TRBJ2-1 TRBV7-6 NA CASSIVRGDFNEQFF TGTGCCAGCAGCATAGTCCGGGGAGATTTCAATGAGCAGTTCTTC
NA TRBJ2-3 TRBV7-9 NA CASSPGTVTDTQYF TGTGCCAGCAGCCCGGGGACGGTCACAGATACGCAGTATTTT
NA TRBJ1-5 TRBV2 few CASSEGRNQPQHF TGTGCCAGCAGCGAAGGACGGAATCAGCCCCAGCATTTT
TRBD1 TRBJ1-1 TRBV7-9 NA CASSLTGRRNTEAFF TGTGCCAGCAGCTTGACAGGGAGGAGAAACACTGAAGCTTTCTTT
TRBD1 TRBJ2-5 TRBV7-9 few CASSLYQGQVRKTQYF TGTGCCAGCAGCTTATATCAGGGACAGGTTAGGAAGACCCAGTACTTC
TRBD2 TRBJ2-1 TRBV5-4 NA CASRVLSGSTNEQFF TGTGCCAGCAGGGTCCTTAGCGGGAGCACTAATGAGCAGTTCTTC
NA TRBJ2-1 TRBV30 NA CAWSTSRDNEQFF TGTGCCTGGAGTACTAGCCGAGACAATGAGCAGTTCTTC
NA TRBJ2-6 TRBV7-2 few CASSLVSGANVLTF TGTGCCAGCAGCTTAGTTTCTGGGGCCAACGTCCTGACTTTC
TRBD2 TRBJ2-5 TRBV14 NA CASSPRGLGSGGLQETQYF TGTGCCAGCAGCCCAAGAGGGCTGGGAAGCGGGGGACTTCAAGAGACCCAGTACTTC
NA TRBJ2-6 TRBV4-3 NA CASSQAGQPISGANVLTF TGCGCCAGCAGCCAAGCCGGACAGCCAATCTCTGGGGCCAACGTCCTGACTTTC
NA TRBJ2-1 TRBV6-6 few CASSYGYNEQFF TGTGCCAGCAGTTACGGTTACAATGAGCAGTTCTTC
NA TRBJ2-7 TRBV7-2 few CASSRHGGEQYF TGTGCCAGCAGTCGACACGGCGGGGAACAGTACTTC
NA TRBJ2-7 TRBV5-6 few CASSSGLPAYEQYF TGTGCCAGCAGCTCAGGCCTCCCAGCCTACGAGCAGTACTTC
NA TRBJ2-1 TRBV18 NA CASSRNRDNEQFF TGTGCCAGCTCACGGAATAGGGACAATGAGCAGTTCTTC
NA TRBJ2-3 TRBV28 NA CASRGPRDTQYF TGTGCCAGCAGGGGGCCTCGGGATACGCAGTATTTT
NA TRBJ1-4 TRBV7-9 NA CASSLAGSREKLFF TGTGCCAGCAGCTTGGCAGGGTCTAGGGAAAAACTGTTTTTT
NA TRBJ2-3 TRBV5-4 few CASSRTSTDTQYF TGTGCCAGCAGTCGAACTAGCACAGATACGCAGTATTTT
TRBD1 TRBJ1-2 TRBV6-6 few CASSYPTGDGYTF TGTGCCAGCAGTTATCCTACAGGGGATGGCTACACCTTC
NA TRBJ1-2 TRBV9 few CASSVEPDPNGYTF TGTGCCAGCAGCGTAGAACCAGACCCCAATGGCTACACCTTC
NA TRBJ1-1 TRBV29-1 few CSVERTGNTEAFF TGCAGCGTTGAGAGGACGGGGAACACTGAAGCTTTCTTT
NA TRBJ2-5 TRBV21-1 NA CASSKRGPGTEQETQYF TGTGCCAGCAGCAAAAGGGGGCCCGGGACAGAGCAAGAGACCCAGTACTTC
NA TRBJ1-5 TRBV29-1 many CSVANSNQPQHF TGCAGCGTTGCTAACAGCAATCAGCCCCAGCATTTT
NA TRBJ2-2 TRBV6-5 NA CASSPTSGELFF TGTGCCAGCAGCCCGACTAGCGGGGAGCTGTTTTTT
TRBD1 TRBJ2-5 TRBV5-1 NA CASSLEQGVAETQYF TGCGCCAGCAGCTTGGAACAGGGGGTGGCAGAGACCCAGTACTTC
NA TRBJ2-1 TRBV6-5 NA CASRGRRSSYNEQFF TGTGCCAGCCGGGGACGGCGGAGCTCCTACAATGAGCAGTTCTTC
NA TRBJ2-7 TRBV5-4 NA CASSLATHEFYYEQYF TGTGCCAGCAGCTTGGCCACGCATGAGTTCTACTACGAGCAGTACTTC
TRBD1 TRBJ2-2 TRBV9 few CASSVRPGTENTGELFF TGTGCCAGCAGCGTCCGTCCCGGGACAGAGAACACCGGGGAGCTGTTTTTT
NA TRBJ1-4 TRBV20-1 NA CSATRGEKLFF TGCAGTGCTACAAGGGGTGAAAAACTGTTTTTT
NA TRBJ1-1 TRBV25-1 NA CASSDMNTEAFF TGTGCCAGCAGTGACATGAACACTGAAGCTTTCTTT
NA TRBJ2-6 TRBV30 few CAVGRSGANVLTF TGTGCCGTCGGGCGCTCTGGGGCCAACGTCCTGACTTTC
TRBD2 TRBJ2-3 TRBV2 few CASNGRAGSTDTQYF TGTGCCAGCAACGGAAGAGCGGGGAGCACAGATACGCAGTATTTT
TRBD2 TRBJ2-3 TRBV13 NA CASSNERGNTDTQYF TGTGCCAGCAGCAACGAGCGGGGGAACACAGATACGCAGTATTTT
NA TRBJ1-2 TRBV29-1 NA CSVEDLLENYGYTF TGCAGCGTTGAAGATCTTCTGGAAAACTATGGCTACACCTTC
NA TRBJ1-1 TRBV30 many CAWRMTGGTEAFF TGTGCCTGGAGAATGACGGGGGGAACTGAAGCTTTCTTT
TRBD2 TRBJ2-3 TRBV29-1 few CSVGGLVVADTQYF TGCAGCGTTGGCGGACTAGTCGTCGCAGATACGCAGTATTTT
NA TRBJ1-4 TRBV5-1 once CASSLAAATNEKLFF TGCGCCAGCAGCTTGGCGGCTGCAACTAATGAAAAACTGTTTTTT